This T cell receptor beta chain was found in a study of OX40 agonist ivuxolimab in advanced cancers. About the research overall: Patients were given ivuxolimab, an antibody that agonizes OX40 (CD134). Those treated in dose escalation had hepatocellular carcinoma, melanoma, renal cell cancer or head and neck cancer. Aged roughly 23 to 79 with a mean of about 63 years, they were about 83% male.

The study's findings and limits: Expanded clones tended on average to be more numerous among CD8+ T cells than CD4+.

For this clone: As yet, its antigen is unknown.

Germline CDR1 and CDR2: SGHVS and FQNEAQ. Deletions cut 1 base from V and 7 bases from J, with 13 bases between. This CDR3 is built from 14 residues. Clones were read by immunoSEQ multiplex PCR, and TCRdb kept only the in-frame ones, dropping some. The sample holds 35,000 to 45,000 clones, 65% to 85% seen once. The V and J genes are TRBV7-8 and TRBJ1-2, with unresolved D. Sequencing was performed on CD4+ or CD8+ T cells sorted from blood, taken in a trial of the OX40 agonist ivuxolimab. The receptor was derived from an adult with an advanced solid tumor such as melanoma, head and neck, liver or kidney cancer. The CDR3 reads CASSLESELGGYTF. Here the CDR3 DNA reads TGTGCCAGCAGCTTAGAGTCAGAGTTAGGTGGCTACACCTTC.